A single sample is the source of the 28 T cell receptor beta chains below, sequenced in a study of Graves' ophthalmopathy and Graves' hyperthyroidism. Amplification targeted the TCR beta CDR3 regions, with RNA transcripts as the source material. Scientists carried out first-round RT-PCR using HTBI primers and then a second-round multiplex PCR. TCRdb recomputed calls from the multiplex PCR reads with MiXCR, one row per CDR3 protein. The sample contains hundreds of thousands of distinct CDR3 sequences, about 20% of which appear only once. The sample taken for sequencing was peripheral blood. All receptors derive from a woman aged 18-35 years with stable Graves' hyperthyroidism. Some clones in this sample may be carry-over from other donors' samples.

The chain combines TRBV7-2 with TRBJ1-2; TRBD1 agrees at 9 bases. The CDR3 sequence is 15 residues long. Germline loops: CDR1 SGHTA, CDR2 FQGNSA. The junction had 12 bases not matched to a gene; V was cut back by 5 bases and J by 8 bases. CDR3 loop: CASSPPGQGLNGYTF. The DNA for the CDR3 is TGTGCCAGCAGCCCGCCGGGACAGGGTTTAAACGGCTACACCTTC.

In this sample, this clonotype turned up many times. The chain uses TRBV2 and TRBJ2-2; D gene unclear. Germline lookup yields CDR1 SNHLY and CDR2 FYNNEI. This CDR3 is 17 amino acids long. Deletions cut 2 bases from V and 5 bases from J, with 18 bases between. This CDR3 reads CASSELGPYAGTGELFF. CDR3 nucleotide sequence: TGTGCCAGCAGTGAACTAGGGCCCTATGCCGGAACCGGGGAGCTGTTTTTT. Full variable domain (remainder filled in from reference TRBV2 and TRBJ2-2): EPEVTQTPSHQVTQMGQEVILRCVPISNHLYFYWYRQILGQKVEFLVSFYNNEISEKSEIFDDQFSVERPDGSNFTLKIRSTKLEDSAMYFCASSELGPYAGTGELFFGEGSRLTVL.

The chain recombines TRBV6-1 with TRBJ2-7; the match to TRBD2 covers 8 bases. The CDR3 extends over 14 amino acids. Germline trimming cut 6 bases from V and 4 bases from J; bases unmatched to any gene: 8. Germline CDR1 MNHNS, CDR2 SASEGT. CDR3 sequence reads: CASRSGTRAYEQYF. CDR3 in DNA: TGTGCCAGCAGATCCGGGACTAGGGCATACGAGCAGTACTTC.

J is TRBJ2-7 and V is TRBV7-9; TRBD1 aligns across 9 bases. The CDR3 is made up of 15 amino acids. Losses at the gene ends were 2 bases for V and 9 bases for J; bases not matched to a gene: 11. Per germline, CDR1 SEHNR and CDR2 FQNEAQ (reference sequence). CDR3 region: CASSLSGTGMVRQYF. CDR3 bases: TGTGCCAGCAGCTTATCCGGGACAGGGATGGTGAGGCAGTACTTC. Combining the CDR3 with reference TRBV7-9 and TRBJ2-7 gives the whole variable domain DTGVSQNPRHKITKRGQNVTFRCDPISEHNRLYWYRQTLGQGPEFLTYFQNEAQLEKSRLLSDRFSAERPKGSFSTLEIQRTEQGDSAMYLCASSLSGTGMVRQYFGPGTRLTVT.

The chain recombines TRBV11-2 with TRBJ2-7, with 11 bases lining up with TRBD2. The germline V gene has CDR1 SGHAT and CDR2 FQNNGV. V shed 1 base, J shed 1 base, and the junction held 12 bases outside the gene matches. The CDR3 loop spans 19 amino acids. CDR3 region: CASSLVFAPLAGVSYEQYF. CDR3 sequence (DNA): TGTGCCAGCAGCTTAGTATTTGCCCCACTAGCGGGGGTTTCCTACGAGCAGTACTTC.

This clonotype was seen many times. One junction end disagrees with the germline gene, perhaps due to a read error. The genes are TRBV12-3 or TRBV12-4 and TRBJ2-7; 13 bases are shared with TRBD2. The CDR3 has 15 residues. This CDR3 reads CASSRTSGSGYEQYF. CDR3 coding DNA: TGCGCCAGCTCCAGGACTAGCGGGAGTGGATACGAGCAGTACTTC.

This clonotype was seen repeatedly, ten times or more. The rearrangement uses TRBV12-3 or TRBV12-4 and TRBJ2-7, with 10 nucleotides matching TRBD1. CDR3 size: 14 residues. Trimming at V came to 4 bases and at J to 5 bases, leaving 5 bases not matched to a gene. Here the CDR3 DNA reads TGTGCCAGCAGTTCCACAGACAGGGGGCACGAGCAGTACTTC. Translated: CASSSTDRGHEQYF.

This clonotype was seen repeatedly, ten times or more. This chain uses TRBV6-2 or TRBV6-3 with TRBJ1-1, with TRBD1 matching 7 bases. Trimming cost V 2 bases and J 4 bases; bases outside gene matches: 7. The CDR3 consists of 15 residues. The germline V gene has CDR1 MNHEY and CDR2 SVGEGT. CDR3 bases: TGTGCCAGCAGTTACCCACAGGGGCCCCCCACTGAAGCTTTCTTT. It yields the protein CASSYPQGPPTEAFF.

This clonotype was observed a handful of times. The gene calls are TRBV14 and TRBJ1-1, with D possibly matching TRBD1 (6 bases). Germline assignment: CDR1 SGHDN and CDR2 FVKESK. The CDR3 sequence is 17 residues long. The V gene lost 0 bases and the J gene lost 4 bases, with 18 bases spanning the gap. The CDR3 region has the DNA TGTGCCAGCAGCCAAGATGGGTCCAGGGGTCGTCGCACTGAAGCTTTCTTT. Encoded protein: CASSQDGSRGRRTEAFF.

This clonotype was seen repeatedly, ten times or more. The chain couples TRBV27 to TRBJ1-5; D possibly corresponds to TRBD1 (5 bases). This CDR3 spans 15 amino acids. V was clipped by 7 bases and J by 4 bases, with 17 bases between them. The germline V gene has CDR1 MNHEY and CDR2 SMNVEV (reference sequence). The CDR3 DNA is TGTGCCAGCAACCCCGGGACCCGAAGGAATCAGCCCCAGCATTTT. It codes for CASNPGTRRNQPQHF.

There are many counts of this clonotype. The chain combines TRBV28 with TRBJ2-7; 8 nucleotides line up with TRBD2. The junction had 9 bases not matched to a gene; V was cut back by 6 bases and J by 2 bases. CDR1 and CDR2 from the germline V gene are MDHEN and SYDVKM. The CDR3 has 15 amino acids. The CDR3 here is CASSSSGTRTYEQYF. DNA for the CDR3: TGTGCCAGCAGCTCTTCCGGGACTAGAACCTACGAGCAGTACTTC.

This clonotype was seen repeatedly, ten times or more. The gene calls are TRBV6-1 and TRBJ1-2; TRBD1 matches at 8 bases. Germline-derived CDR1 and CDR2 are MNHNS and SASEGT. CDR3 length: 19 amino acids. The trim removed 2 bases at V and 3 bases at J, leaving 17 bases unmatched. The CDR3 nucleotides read TGTGCCAGCAGTGAATTCTCGATTGGGGGACAGGAGTTCTACTATGGCTACACCTTC. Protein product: CASSEFSIGGQEFYYGYTF.

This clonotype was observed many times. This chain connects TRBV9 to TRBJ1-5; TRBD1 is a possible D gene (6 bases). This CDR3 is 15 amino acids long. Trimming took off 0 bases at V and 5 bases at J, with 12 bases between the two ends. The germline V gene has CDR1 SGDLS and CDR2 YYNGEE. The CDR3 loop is CASSVGGQGYQPQHF. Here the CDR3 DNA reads TGTGCCAGCAGCGTAGGGGGGCAGGGGTATCAGCCCCAGCATTTT.

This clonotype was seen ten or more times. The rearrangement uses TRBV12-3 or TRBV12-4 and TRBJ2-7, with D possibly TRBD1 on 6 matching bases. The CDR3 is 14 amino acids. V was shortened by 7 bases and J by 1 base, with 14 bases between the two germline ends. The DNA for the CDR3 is TGTGCCAGCAACCCAACAGGGAAGTCCTACGAGCAGTACTTC. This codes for CASNPTGKSYEQYF.

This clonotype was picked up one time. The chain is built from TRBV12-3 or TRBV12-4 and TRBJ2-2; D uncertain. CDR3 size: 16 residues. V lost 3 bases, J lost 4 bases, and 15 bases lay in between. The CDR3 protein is CASSFIPLRPTGELFF. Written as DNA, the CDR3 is TGTGCCAGCAGTTTTATTCCCCTCAGGCCCACCGGGGAGCTGTTTTTT.

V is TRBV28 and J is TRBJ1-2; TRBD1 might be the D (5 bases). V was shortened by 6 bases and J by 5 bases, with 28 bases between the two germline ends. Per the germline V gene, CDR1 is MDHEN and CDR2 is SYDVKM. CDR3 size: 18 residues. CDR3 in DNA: TGTGCCAGCAGATCCTCACAGGCGAACCTTATGATGCGGTATGGCTACACCTTC. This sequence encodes CASRSSQANLMMRYGYTF.

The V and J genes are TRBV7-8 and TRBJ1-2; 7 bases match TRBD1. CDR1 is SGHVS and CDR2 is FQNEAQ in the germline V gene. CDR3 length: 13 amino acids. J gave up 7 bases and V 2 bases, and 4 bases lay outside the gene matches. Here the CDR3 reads CASSLRQGAGYTF. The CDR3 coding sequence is TGTGCCAGCAGCTTACGACAGGGAGCTGGCTACACCTTC.

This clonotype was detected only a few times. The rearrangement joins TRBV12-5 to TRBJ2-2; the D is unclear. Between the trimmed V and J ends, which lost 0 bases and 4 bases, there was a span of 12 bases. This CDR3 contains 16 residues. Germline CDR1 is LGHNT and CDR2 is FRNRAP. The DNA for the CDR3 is TGTGCTAGTGGTTTGGTACTCAGTGGAACCACCGGGGAGCTGTTTTTT. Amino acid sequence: CASGLVLSGTTGELFF.

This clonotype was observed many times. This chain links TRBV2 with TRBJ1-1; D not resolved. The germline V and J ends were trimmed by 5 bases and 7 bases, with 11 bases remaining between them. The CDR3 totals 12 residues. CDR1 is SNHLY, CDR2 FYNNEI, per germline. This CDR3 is CASSTDTYEAFF. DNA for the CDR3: TGTGCCAGCAGTACCGACACCTATGAAGCTTTCTTT.

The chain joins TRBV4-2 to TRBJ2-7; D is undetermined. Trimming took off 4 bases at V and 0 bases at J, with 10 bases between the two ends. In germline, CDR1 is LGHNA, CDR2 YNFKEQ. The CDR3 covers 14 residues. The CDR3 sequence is CASSPQRDSYEQYF. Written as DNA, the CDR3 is TGTGCCAGCAGCCCTCAAAGGGACTCCTACGAGCAGTACTTC.

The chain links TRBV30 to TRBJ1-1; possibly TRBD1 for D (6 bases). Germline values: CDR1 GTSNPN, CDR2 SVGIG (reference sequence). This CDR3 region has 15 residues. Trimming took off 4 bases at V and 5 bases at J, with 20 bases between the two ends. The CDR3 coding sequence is TGTGCCTGGAACCCGAGGGGGACGAGAGGGACTGAAGCTTTCTTT. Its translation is CAWNPRGTRGTEAFF.

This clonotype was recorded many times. The CDR3 sequence: CASSVRDSKSSGNTIYF. The CDR3, as DNA: TGTGCCAGCAGCGTACGGGACAGTAAAAGCTCTGGAAACACCATATATTTT. The genes are TRBV9 and TRBJ1-3, with 7 nucleotides matching TRBD1. The CDR3 spans 17 residues. Germline assignment: CDR1 SGDLS and CDR2 YYNGEE. Trimming took 1 base from V and 0 from J; bases not matched to a gene: 7.

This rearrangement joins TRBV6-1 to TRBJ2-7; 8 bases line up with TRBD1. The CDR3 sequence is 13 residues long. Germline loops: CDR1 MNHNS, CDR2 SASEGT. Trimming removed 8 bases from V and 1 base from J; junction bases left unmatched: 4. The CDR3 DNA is TGTGCCAGCGGACAGGGACTTTCCTACGAGCAGTACTTC. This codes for CASGQGLSYEQYF.

The CDR3, as DNA: TGTGCCAGCAGTTACTTAGGGGGCGGCGCGAACACCGGGGAGCTGTTTTTT. It specifies CASSYLGGGANTGELFF. The chain carries TRBV6-2 or TRBV6-3 and TRBJ2-2; 7 nucleotides align to TRBD1. Germline CDR1 reads MNHEY; CDR2 reads SVGEGT. The trim removed 1 base at V and 0 bases at J, leaving 5 bases unmatched. This CDR3 is built from 17 residues.

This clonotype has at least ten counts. CDR3 in DNA: TGTGCCAGCAGTGAACTAGCGGGGGCGATGGGGCAAGAGACCCAGTACTTC. Protein: CASSELAGAMGQETQYF. The genes are TRBV6-1 and TRBJ2-5, with 10 bases lining up with TRBD2. The ends lost 2 bases at V and 2 bases at J; junction bases unmatched: 8. The CDR3 runs 17 residues. Germline loops: CDR1 MNHNS, CDR2 SASEGT.

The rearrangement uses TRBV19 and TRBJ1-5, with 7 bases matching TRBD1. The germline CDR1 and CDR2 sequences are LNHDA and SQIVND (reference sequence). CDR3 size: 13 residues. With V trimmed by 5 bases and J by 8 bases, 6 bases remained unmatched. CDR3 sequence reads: CASSGGGWEPQHF. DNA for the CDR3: TGTGCCAGTAGTGGAGGGGGCTGGGAGCCCCAGCATTTT.

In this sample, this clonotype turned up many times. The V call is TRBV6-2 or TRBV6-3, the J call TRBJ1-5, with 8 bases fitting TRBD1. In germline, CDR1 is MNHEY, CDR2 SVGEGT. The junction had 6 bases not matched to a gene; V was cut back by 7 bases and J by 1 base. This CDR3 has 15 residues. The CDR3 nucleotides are TGTGCCAGCAAATCAGGGGGCGCGAGCAATCAGCCCCAGCATTTT. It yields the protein CASKSGGASNQPQHF.

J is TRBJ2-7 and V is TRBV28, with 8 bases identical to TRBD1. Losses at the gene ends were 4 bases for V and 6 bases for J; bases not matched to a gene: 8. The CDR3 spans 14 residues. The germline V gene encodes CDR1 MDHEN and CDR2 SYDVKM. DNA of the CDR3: TGTGCCAGCAGTTCACAGGGGGAATCGGTCGAGCAGTACTTC. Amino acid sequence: CASSSQGESVEQYF.